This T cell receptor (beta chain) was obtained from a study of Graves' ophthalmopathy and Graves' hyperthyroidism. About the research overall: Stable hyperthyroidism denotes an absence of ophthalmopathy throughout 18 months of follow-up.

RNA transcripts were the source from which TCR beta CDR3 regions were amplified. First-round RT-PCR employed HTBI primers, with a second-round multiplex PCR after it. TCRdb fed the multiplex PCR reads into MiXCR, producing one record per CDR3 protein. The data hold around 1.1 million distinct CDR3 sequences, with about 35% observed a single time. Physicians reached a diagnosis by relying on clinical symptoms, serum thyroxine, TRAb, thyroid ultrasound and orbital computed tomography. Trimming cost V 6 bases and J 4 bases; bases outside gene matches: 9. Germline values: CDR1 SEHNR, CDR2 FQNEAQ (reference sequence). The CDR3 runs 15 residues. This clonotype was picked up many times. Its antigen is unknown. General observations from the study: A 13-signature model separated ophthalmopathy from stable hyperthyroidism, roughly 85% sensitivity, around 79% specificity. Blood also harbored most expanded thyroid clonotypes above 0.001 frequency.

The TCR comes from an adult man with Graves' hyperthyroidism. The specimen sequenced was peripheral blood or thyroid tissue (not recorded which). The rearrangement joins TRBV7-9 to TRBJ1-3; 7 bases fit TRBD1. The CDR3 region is CASRFQGDPGNTIYF. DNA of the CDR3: TGTGCCAGCAGATTTCAGGGGGATCCAGGAAACACCATATATTTT.